This entry is about one TCR beta chain. No antigen is known for it. The primer mix had 60 Vbeta and 13 Jbeta primers. Data came from immunoSEQ multiplex PCR; TCRdb stores just in-frame clones and leaves some out. The sample yields 150,000 to 200,000 clones, approximately 84% seen once. The V and J ends lost 1 base and 0 bases, in that order; junction bases with no gene match: 12. From germline, CDR1 is SGHTA and CDR2 FQGNSA. The CDR3 totals 19 residues. The data originate from a study of cytomegalovirus exposure and HLA in healthy donors. Findings and caveats of the study: Exclusion as indistinguishable affected some V segments, including TRBV6-2 and TRBV6-3. An assumption of roughly uniform sequencing depth across donors underlay the presence/absence analyses.

The sequence was collected from a young woman in good health and CMV-seropositive. Sequencing used PBMCs. The gene calls are TRBV7-2 and TRBJ2-1; 7 bases agree with TRBD2. Written as DNA, the CDR3 is TGTGCCAGCAGCTTAGAGGGCGCGTTTCGCGGGAGCTCCTACAATGAGCAGTTCTTC. Its protein is CASSLEGAFRGSSYNEQFF.